This paragraph covers one T cell receptor beta chain sequence. This clone occurred a few times. The antigen this receptor binds is unknown. Nothing much larger sits one base from this clone, and base qualities are not available. These data belong to a study of T cell responses to AZD1222 COVID-19 vaccine (TCRdb year 2021). At the level of the whole study: AZD1222 recipients whose second dose came at about 4 weeks and those whose second dose came at about 12 weeks were combined into one group, since spike-specific TCR depth and breadth did not differ between the two schedules. TCR sequencing covered approximately 230 trial participants: roughly 200 given two doses of AZD1222 and around 26 given two doses of MenACWY control vaccine. Trial participants were enrolled by age into 18-55, 56-69 and 70-plus year subgroups, with roughly 150, 30 and 60 TCR-sequenced participants respectively. What the study reported, not specific to this receptor: In the small 56-69-year group, the increase in depth fell short of significance, most likely because of low power. Because no day 14 peak-response samples were available, the repertoires could be characterized only after the peak T cell response. Spike-specific TCR breadth and depth rose significantly after two AZD1222 doses compared with day 0 and with MenACWY recipients. Conclusions about previously exposed vaccinees were limited because only a handful of AZD1222 recipients were SARS-CoV-2 seropositive at baseline. Participants were mostly white British and included more females than males, and it was suggested by the authors that clonal diversity may have been underestimated. Epitopes outside the regions mutated in the B.1.351 and B.1.1.7 variants were reportedly recognized by nearly half of the unique spike-specific TCRs. The vaccine-associated CD4 TCRs covered the entire spike protein, and the dominant responses fell in regions 160-218 and 743-854.

The CDR3 regions of human TCRbeta chains were analyzed by immunosequencing. Concerning the study's data processing: TCRs in the repertoires were compared against a reference library of SARS-CoV-2-specific TCRs that had been generated with the MIRA antigen-specificity platform. Breadth was defined as the fraction of unique TCRs that were SARS-CoV-2-associated. Depth was defined as the fraction of total T cells that were SARS-CoV-2-associated. Using the MIRA data, each spike-specific TCR was assigned both to the spike region to which the TCR was reactive and to a CD4 or CD8 class. Log10-transformed breadth and depth values were compared by one-way ANOVA with Sidak's multiple comparisons tests. TCRdb carries this immuneACCESS record with in-frame sequences only. Its versions omit some clonotypes, under half of them owing to an unresolved V gene in the studies checked, with the rest unexplained. D and trimming were read from the DNA, whereas the V and J calls and clone size are those reported in that table. The sample data list around 110,000 clones, and about 91% of these were observed just once. The leading ten clones occupy approximately 10% of the sample.

CDR1 is given as MGHRA and CDR2 as YSYEKL, both from the germline V gene. The CDR3 covers 15 residues, taking in both the cysteine and the phenylalanine. Only CDR3 DNA is held: 45 bases, read in frame from base 1. Clipping removes 1 base from V and 5 bases from J, with 8 as the unmatched junction base count. This specimen's time point label, interpreted: baseline before first vaccination. Vaccinee samples were obtained from the UK trials COV001 and COV002, which included a single-blind randomized controlled phase 2/3 trial of AZD1222 (ChAdOx1 nCoV-19) in healthy adults. Trial participant PBMC samples were collected at day 0 and day 28 after the second dose for TCRbeta chain sequencing.

The sequence joins TRBV4-1 to TRBJ2-7; 7 bases in the middle match TRBD1. Material: peripheral blood, obtained on day 0 of AZD1222 vaccination. The source is an adult in good health. The CDR3 corresponds to CASSQVTGAYNEQYF. The nucleotide sequence reads as follows: TGCGCCAGCAGCCAAGTTACAGGGGCCTACAACGAGCAGTACTTC.